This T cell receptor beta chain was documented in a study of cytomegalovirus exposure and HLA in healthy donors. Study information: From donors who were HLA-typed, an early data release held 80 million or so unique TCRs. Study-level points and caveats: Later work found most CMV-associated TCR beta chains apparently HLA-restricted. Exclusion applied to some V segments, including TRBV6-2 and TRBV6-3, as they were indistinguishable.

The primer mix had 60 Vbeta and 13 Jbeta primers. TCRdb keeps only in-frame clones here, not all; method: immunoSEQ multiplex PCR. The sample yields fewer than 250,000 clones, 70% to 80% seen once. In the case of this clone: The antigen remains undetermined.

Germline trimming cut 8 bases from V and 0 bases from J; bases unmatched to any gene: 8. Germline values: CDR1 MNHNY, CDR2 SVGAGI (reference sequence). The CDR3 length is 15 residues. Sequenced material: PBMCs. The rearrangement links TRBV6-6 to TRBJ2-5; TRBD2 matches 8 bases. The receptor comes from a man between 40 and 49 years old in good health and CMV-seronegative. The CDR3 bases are TGTGCCAGCGAAAATAGCGGGGTGAACCAAGAGACCCAGTACTTC. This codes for CASENSGVNQETQYF.